Listed here are 7 T cell receptor beta chains from one sample, sequenced in a study of T cells in Graves' hyperthyroidism and ophthalmopathy. Authors of the study amplified TCR beta CDR3 regions from RNA transcripts. HTBI primers drove first-round RT-PCR of the TCR CDR3. TCRdb called the multiplex PCR reads again in MiXCR, with one record for every CDR3 protein. The sample includes under 200,000 distinct CDR3 sequences, 9.4% of them seen just once. Material: blood. Source of these receptors: a woman under 30 with Graves' hyperthyroidism that later progressed to Graves' ophthalmopathy.

This clonotype was counted many times. The chain uses TRBV5-1 and TRBJ1-5; unclear D gene. Germline lookup yields CDR1 SGHRS and CDR2 YFSETQ. The V end was cut by 0 bases, the J end by 6 bases, with 10 bases between. The CDR3 has 14 amino acids. Here the CDR3 reads CASSLDGNSQPQHF. The CDR3 DNA reads TGCGCCAGCAGCTTGGATGGTAATAGTCAGCCCCAGCATTTT.

This clonotype appeared many times. This chain joins TRBV11-2 and TRBJ1-5, with D uncertain. This CDR3 has 16 amino acids. Deletions cut 0 bases from V and 4 bases from J, with 13 bases between. CDR1 and CDR2 (germline): SGHAT, FQNNGV. This CDR3 is CASSLERGTLNQPQHF. CDR3 coding DNA: TGTGCCAGCAGCTTAGAAAGAGGTACGCTTAATCAGCCCCAGCATTTT.

This clonotype showed up just a few times. This chain joins TRBV4-1 and TRBJ2-2; D perhaps matches TRBD1 (6 bases). In germline, CDR1 is MGHRA, CDR2 YSYEKL. V dropped 7 bases and J dropped 0 bases, with 15 bases sitting between them. The CDR3 loop spans 16 amino acids. Written as DNA, the CDR3 is TGCGCCAGCAACAAGTTAGGGACACCGAACACCGGGGAGCTGTTTTTT. Translation: CASNKLGTPNTGELFF.

This clonotype came up many times. In nucleotides, the CDR3 is TGTGCCATCAGTGAGTCCCGGGGACAGGGGGCGAACACTGAAGCTTTCTTT. It yields the protein CAISESRGQGANTEAFF. The chain recombines TRBV10-3 with TRBJ1-1, with TRBD1 identical over 12 bases. Germline CDR1 reads ENHRY; CDR2 reads SYGVKD. The CDR3 runs to 17 residues. V shed 0 bases and J 1 base; nucleotides not matched to a gene: 3.

This clonotype was seen many times. The chain combines TRBV12-3 or TRBV12-4 with TRBJ2-1; D uncertain. V was clipped by 3 bases and J by 0 bases, with 12 bases between them. The CDR3 totals 16 residues. In DNA form, the CDR3 reads TGTGCCAGCAGTTTGGGGATCTATAGCTCCTACAATGAGCAGTTCTTC. Translation: CASSLGIYSSYNEQFF.

The chain joins TRBV20-1 to TRBJ2-3; D gene uncertain. V dropped 0 bases and J dropped 0 bases, with 13 bases sitting between them. The germline V gene encodes CDR1 DFQATT and CDR2 SNEGSKA (reference sequence). CDR3 length equals 16 residues. CDR3 in amino acids: CSAREKNDGSTDTQYF. CDR3 nucleotides: TGCAGTGCTAGAGAAAAAAACGACGGGAGCACAGATACGCAGTATTTT.

This clonotype was counted at least ten times. This chain joins TRBV28 and TRBJ2-7; 7 bases agree with TRBD2. The CDR3 length is 18 residues. The trim removed 5 bases at V and 0 bases at J, leaving 16 bases unmatched. Per germline, CDR1 MDHEN and CDR2 SYDVKM. The CDR3 nucleotides read TGTGCCAGCAGTCGGGGGGTGCGGTTGGCAGGGATCTCCTACGAGCAGTACTTC. Protein product: CASSRGVRLAGISYEQYF. The entire variable domain, with the rest obtained from reference TRBV28 and TRBJ2-7, is as follows: DVKVTQSSRYLVKRTGEKVFLECVQDMDHENMFWYRQDPGLGLRLIYFSYDVKMKEKGDIPEGYSVSREKKERFSLILESASTNQTSMYLCASSRGVRLAGISYEQYFGPGTRLTVT.